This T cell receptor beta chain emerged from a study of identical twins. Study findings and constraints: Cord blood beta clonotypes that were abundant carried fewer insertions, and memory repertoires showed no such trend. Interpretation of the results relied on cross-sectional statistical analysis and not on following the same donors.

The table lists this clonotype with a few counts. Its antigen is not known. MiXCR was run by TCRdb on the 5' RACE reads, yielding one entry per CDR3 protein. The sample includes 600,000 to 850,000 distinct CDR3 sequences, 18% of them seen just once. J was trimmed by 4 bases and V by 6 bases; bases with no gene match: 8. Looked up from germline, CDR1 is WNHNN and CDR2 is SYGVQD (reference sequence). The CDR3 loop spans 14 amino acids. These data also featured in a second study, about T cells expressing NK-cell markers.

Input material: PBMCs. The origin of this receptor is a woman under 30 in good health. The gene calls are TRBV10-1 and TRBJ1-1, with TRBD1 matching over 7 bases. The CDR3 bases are TGCGCCAGCAGGTCCGGGACAGAGGCCACTGAAGCTTTCTTT. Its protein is CASRSGTEATEAFF.